The 15 T cell receptor beta chains reported below all come from one sample, sequenced in a study of CD8 T cells in Susac syndrome. The authors reverse transcribed roughly 0.5 to 1 ug RNA with random hexamers. TCRdb analysed the immunoSEQ multiplex PCR reads with MiXCR anew, one entry per CDR3 protein. This sample carries about 280,000 distinct CDR3 sequences, approximately 84% of them seen once, and the ten largest clones take about 0.11%. The specimen sequenced was CD8+ T cells from PBMCs. Receptor source: a human donor with multiple sclerosis.

The J gene is TRBJ2-1, the V gene TRBV6-5; 7 bases line up with TRBD2. CDR1 MNHEY and CDR2 SVGAGI come from the germline V gene. The CDR3 totals 14 residues. V was pared by 5 bases and J by 4 bases, with 5 bases of the junction left unmatched. The CDR3, as DNA: TGTGCCAGCAGTGGGACGGGGGGATACAATGAGCAGTTCTTC. It specifies CASSGTGGYNEQFF.

The CDR3 sequence is CASSSTGASTDTQYF. The CDR3 region has the DNA TGTGCCAGCAGTTCGACAGGGGCTAGCACAGATACGCAGTATTTT. V gene TRBV12-3 or TRBV12-4 combines with J gene TRBJ2-3; 8 nucleotides agree with TRBD1. This CDR3 comprises 15 residues. With V trimmed by 4 bases and J by 0 bases, 3 bases remained unmatched.

This clonotype was seen a few times. V is TRBV20-1 and J is TRBJ2-7, with D perhaps TRBD2 (6 bases). V dropped 7 bases and J dropped 1 base, with 11 bases sitting between them. CDR1 and CDR2 (germline): DFQATT, SNEGSKA (reference sequence). This CDR3 is built from 12 residues. The CDR3 region is CSGLEASYEQYF. DNA for the CDR3: TGCAGTGGACTAGAGGCTTCCTACGAGCAGTACTTC.

The chain combines TRBV7-9 with TRBJ2-5; D unresolved. Deletions cut 5 bases from V and 7 bases from J, with 11 bases between. CDR1 is SEHNR, CDR2 FQNEAQ, per germline (reference sequence). This CDR3 is 12 amino acids long. CDR3 nucleotide sequence: TGTGCCAGCAGCCACGCCAAAGGGACCCAGTACTTC. Its translation is CASSHAKGTQYF.

The chain couples TRBV20-1 to TRBJ2-7; 7 nucleotides align to TRBD2. This CDR3 spans 12 amino acids. In germline, CDR1 is DFQATT, CDR2 SNEGSKA (reference sequence). CDR3 sequence: CRERDGPYEQYF. The CDR3 nucleotides read TGCAGGGAGCGGGACGGTCCCTACGAGCAGTACTTC.

The genes are TRBV5-1 and TRBJ2-4; no reliable D call. The CDR3 sequence is 16 residues long. Trimming pared 1 base from V and 2 bases from J, leaving 13 bases between. CDR1 and CDR2 (germline): SGHRS, YFSETQ. The CDR3 here is CASSLSVSVSKNIQYF. In nucleotides, the CDR3 is TGCGCCAGCAGCTTGTCCGTCTCTGTTTCCAAAAACATTCAGTACTTC.

This chain connects TRBV9 to TRBJ2-1; D possibly corresponds to TRBD1 (6 bases). Germline V gene sequence: CDR1 SGDLS, CDR2 YYNGEE. Deletions cut 4 bases from V and 4 bases from J, with 18 bases between. The CDR3 loop spans 16 amino acids. DNA for the CDR3: TGTGCCAGCAGCCCTTCGAAAGGGGGAACATACAATGAGCAGTTCTTC. Protein product: CASSPSKGGTYNEQFF. Full variable domain (rest looked up from reference TRBV9 and TRBJ2-1): DSGVTQTPKHLITATGQRVTLRCSPRSGDLSVYWYQQSLDQGLQFLIQYYNGEERAKGNILERFSAQQFPDLHSELNLSSLELGDSALYFCASSPSKGGTYNEQFFGPGTRLTVL.

The genes are TRBV7-9 and TRBJ2-1; D remains unclear. Trimming pared 2 bases from V and 10 bases from J, leaving 18 bases between. The germline gives CDR1 SEHNR, CDR2 FQNEAQ (reference sequence). The CDR3 runs to 15 residues. CDR3 DNA sequence: TGTGCCAGCAGCTTACCTATTGGGGTGGAGTCGGAGCAGTTCTTC. This codes for CASSLPIGVESEQFF.

The V gene is TRBV2, the J gene TRBJ2-7; D is possibly TRBD1 or TRBD2 (5 bases each). CDR3 length: 14 amino acids. The germline V gene has CDR1 SNHLY and CDR2 FYNNEI. V was pared by 8 bases and J by 2 bases, with 16 bases between. The CDR3 spells CASDPGRLTYEQYF. As DNA, the CDR3 is TGTGCCAGCGACCCGGGACGGCTGACCTACGAGCAGTACTTC.

V and J are TRBV30 and TRBJ1-1; D not certain. This CDR3 is 13 amino acids long. V lost 1 base and J 6 bases, leaving 12 bases between the germline ends. Germline V gene data show CDR1 as GTSNPN and CDR2 as SVGIG (reference sequence). This chain's CDR3 is CAWSEVLPPEAFF. The CDR3 DNA is TGTGCCTGGAGTGAGGTCCTGCCCCCTGAAGCTTTCTTT.

This clonotype was seen a single time. The chain employs TRBV27 and TRBJ2-1; TRBD1 might be the D (5 bases). The CDR3 has 15 residues. Germline assignment: CDR1 MNHEY and CDR2 SMNVEV (reference sequence). Trimming shortened V by 8 bases and J by 0 bases, and 14 bases separated the two germline ends. Here the CDR3 DNA reads TGTGCCAGCGACCAGGGCCTCAGCTCCTACAATGAGCAGTTCTTC. It encodes CASDQGLSSYNEQFF.

The rearrangement joins TRBV19 to TRBJ1-3, with 7 bases lining up with TRBD1. Germline CDR1 is LNHDA and CDR2 is SQIVND (reference sequence). V lost 5 bases, J lost 2 bases, and 6 bases stayed unmatched. The CDR3 is 15 residues long. The CDR3: CASSPDRAAGNTIYF. In DNA, the CDR3 is TGTGCCAGTAGTCCCGACAGGGCGGCTGGAAACACCATATATTTT.

The chain employs TRBV12-1 and TRBJ2-4; the D call TRBD1 from the table was never checked on the DNA. TRBV12-1 is described as a pseudogene. The CDR3 loop spans 18 amino acids. This CDR3 is CASSFGRAGGREKNIQYF. The CDR3 DNA sequence: TGTGCCAGCAGCTTTGGGAGGGCAGGGGGACGGGAAAAAAACATTCAGTACTTC.

This clonotype was counted once. The junction does not match germline at one end; this may be a read error. This chain connects TRBV2 to TRBJ2-3; 9 bases are a match to TRBD2. This CDR3 has 15 amino acids. Germline V gives CDR1 SNHLY, CDR2 FYNNEI. The CDR3: CASREGTSSGDTQYF. CDR3 in DNA: TGTGCCAGCAGAGAAGGGACTAGCTCGGGTGATACGCAGTATTTT. The whole variable domain, filled in from reference TRBV2 and TRBJ2-3, reads EPEVTQTPSHQVTQMGQEVILRCVPISNHLYFYWYRQILGQKVEFLVSFYNNEISEKSEIFDDQFSVERPDGSNFTLKIRSTKLEDSAMYFCASREGTSSGDTQYFGPGTRLTVL.

The chain is built from TRBV11-2 and TRBJ2-2; D remains ambiguous. CDR1 and CDR2 from the germline V gene are SGHAT and FQNNGV. V was shortened by 10 bases and J by 1 base, with 10 bases between the two germline ends. The CDR3 has 13 residues. Written as DNA, the CDR3 is TGTGCCATCCCACGGCAGAACACCGGGGAGCTGTTTTTT. Amino acid sequence: CAIPRQNTGELFF.